The 24 T cell receptor beta chains in this list originate from one sample, sequenced in a study of shared clonotypes between healthy human individuals. The table came from immunoSEQ multiplex PCR; TCRdb's copy has only in-frame clones and leaves some out. The sample yields over a million clones, 65% to 80% seen once. Specimen: memory CD4+ T cells sorted from blood. Documented subset: CD45RA-negative fraction. The origin of the receptors is a man between 18 and 29 years old in good health.

The rearrangement joins TRBV18 to TRBJ1-1, with D uncertain. Trimming pared 2 bases from V and 6 bases from J, leaving 7 bases between. Germline assignment: CDR1 KGHSH and CDR2 LQKENI. This CDR3 spans 12 amino acids. The CDR3 coding sequence is TGTGCCAGCTCACCAGTTCGGGCTGAAGCTTTCTTT. This gives the protein CASSPVRAEAFF. Based on the CDR3 plus reference TRBV18 and TRBJ1-1, the full variable domain is NAGVMQNPRHLVRRRGQEARLRCSPMKGHSHVYWYRQLPEEGLKFMVYLQKENIIDESGMPKERFSAEFPKEGPSILRIQQVVRGDSAAYFCASSPVRAEAFFGQGTRLTVV.

The chain uses TRBV28 and TRBJ1-2, with D perhaps TRBD1 (5 bases). CDR1 is MDHEN and CDR2 is SYDVKM in the germline V gene. Trimming stripped 7 bases from V and 7 bases from J, with 22 bases between. The CDR3 totals 15 residues. This chain's CDR3 is CASIVTGSISGGYTF. CDR3 nucleotide sequence: TGTGCCAGCATTGTAACAGGTTCGATCTCAGGTGGCTACACCTTC.

This CDR3 reads CARPGGTVLYGYTF. CDR3 DNA sequence: TGTGCCCGCCCGGGTGGGACGGTGCTCTATGGCTACACCTTC. This rearrangement joins TRBV30 to TRBJ1-2; D might be TRBD1 (5 bases). CDR1 is GTSNPN and CDR2 is SVGIG in the germline V gene (reference sequence). The V end lost 8 bases, the J end lost 4 bases, and 20 bases lay between the germline ends. The length of the CDR3 is 14 residues.

CDR3 region: CASSSGGQGGYNSPLHF. In nucleotides, the CDR3 is TGTGCCAGCAGCTCGGGGGGACAGGGCGGATATAATTCACCCCTCCACTTT. V and J are TRBV5-4 and TRBJ1-6, with TRBD1 matching over 9 bases. V dropped 3 bases and J dropped 4; count of bases not matched to a gene: 8. Per germline, CDR1 SGHNT and CDR2 YYREEE (reference sequence). This CDR3 is built from 17 residues.

V and J are TRBV25-1 and TRBJ1-6; D perhaps matches TRBD1 (6 bases). The CDR3 runs to 14 residues. The germline V gene encodes CDR1 MGHDK and CDR2 SYGVNS. V was shortened by 6 bases and J by 7 bases, with 13 bases between the two germline ends. In nucleotides, the CDR3 is TGTGCCAGCAGGGAGGGGACACTCAATTCACCCCTCCACTTT. Its translation is CASREGTLNSPLHF.

J is TRBJ2-7 and V is TRBV9, with D hard to call. V was shortened by 0 bases and J by 4 bases, with 14 bases between the two germline ends. From germline, CDR1 is SGDLS and CDR2 YYNGEE. The CDR3 is 15 residues long. CDR3 region: CASSVAPHGQYEQYF. In nucleotides, the CDR3 is TGTGCCAGCAGCGTAGCTCCCCACGGCCAGTACGAGCAGTACTTC.

The V gene is TRBV5-4, the J gene TRBJ2-7; 7 bases line up with TRBD1. Germline CDR1 is SGHNT and CDR2 is YYREEE (reference sequence). The CDR3 is 14 residues long. V lost 2 bases, J lost 4 bases, and 6 bases stayed unmatched. CDR3 bases: TGTGCCAGCAGCTTACGACAGGGCGGGTACGAGCAGTACTTC. As protein: CASSLRQGGYEQYF.

The chain carries TRBV6-5 and TRBJ2-7, with D maybe TRBD1 (7 bases). From germline, CDR1 is MNHEY and CDR2 SVGAGI. This CDR3 is 14 amino acids long. The V gene lost 5 bases and the J gene lost 3 bases, with 14 bases spanning the gap. CDR3 in amino acids: CASSRQGLNYEQYF. The CDR3 bases are TGTGCCAGCAGTCGACAGGGACTGAACTACGAGCAGTACTTC.

CDR3 nucleotides: TGTGCCAGGGCGGGCTACCTAGGAGAGACCCAGTACTTC. Translating gives CARAGYLGETQYF. The genes are TRBV14 and TRBJ2-5, with D perhaps TRBD2 (5 bases). V lost 9 bases and J lost 4, with 15 bases in between. The CDR3 runs to 13 residues. Per germline, CDR1 SGHDN and CDR2 FVKESK.

The V call is TRBV19, the J call TRBJ2-5; D is perhaps TRBD2 (7 bases). The V and J ends lost 2 bases and 0 bases respectively, with 13 bases between them. Germline V CDR1 and CDR2: LNHDA, SQIVND (reference sequence). This CDR3 contains 16 residues. The CDR3: CASSISGGGYQETQYF. The CDR3 DNA sequence: TGTGCCAGTAGTATAAGCGGCGGGGGCTACCAAGAGACCCAGTACTTC.

This clone came up many times. The chain is built from TRBV19 and TRBJ2-7, with 7 bases fitting TRBD1. The germline V gene has CDR1 LNHDA and CDR2 SQIVND (reference sequence). The ends lost 9 bases at V and 11 bases at J; junction bases unmatched: 10. The CDR3 runs to 11 residues. The CDR3 is CASTDRARKYF. The DNA of the CDR3 is TGTGCCAGCACCGACAGGGCCCGGAAGTACTTC.

This clone came up a few times. The rearrangement links TRBV19 to TRBJ1-2; D is ambiguous. The V gene's germline CDR1 is LNHDA and CDR2 SQIVND (reference sequence). CDR3 length: 17 residues. The V end lost 2 bases, the J end lost 0 bases, and 16 bases lay between the germline ends. Here the CDR3 DNA reads TGTGCCAGTAGTATATGGCCGAGGAGCTTAGCTAACTATGGCTACACCTTC. Residues: CASSIWPRSLANYGYTF.

The chain has TRBV6-5 and TRBJ2-1; D remains ambiguous. V gave up 0 bases and J gave up 7 bases, with 10 bases separating them. Looked up from germline, CDR1 is MNHEY and CDR2 is SVGAGI. The CDR3 is 14 amino acids. The CDR3 sequence: CASSYSGPLNEQFF. In nucleotides, the CDR3 is TGTGCCAGCAGTTACTCGGGTCCCCTAAATGAGCAGTTCTTC.

The V gene is TRBV27, the J gene TRBJ2-6; TRBD1 matches 7 bases. The V gene end was trimmed by 6 bases and the J gene end by 1 base; junction bases not matched to a gene: 9. The CDR3 covers 17 residues. The germline V gene has CDR1 MNHEY and CDR2 SMNVEV (reference sequence). The CDR3 sequence: CASRPNRGWSGANVLTF. In DNA, the CDR3 is TGTGCCAGCAGACCCAACAGGGGCTGGTCTGGGGCCAACGTCCTGACTTTC.

The chain carries TRBV7-2 and TRBJ1-6, with TRBD1 matching 7 bases. J lost 9 bases, V lost 1 base, and 3 bases had no gene match. This CDR3 region has 14 residues. The germline CDR1 and CDR2 sequences are SGHTA and FQGNSA. The CDR3 sequence is CASSLGSGGSPLHF. The CDR3 region has the DNA TGTGCCAGCAGCTTAGGGTCAGGGGGTTCACCCCTCCACTTT.

In this sample, this clone turned up a few times. The CDR3 nucleotides are TGTGCCAGCAGTCGACAGGGACGGGATACGCAGTATTTT. Amino acids: CASSRQGRDTQYF. The chain joins TRBV7-2 to TRBJ2-3; 7 bases map to TRBD1. V shed 6 bases, J shed 6 bases, and the junction held 6 bases outside the gene matches. CDR1 and CDR2 (germline): SGHTA, FQGNSA. This CDR3 spans 13 amino acids.

This clone appeared once. CDR3 sequence: CASTVSLAGGETQYF. The CDR3 DNA follows: TGTGCCAGCACCGTCTCGCTAGCGGGAGGAGAGACCCAGTACTTC. The chain joins TRBV2 to TRBJ2-5; 11 bases match TRBD2. This CDR3 spans 15 amino acids. V gave up 7 bases and J gave up 4 bases; unmatched junction bases: 8. Looked up from germline, CDR1 is SNHLY and CDR2 is FYNNEI. Full variable domain (outside the CDR3, taken from reference TRBV2 and TRBJ2-5): EPEVTQTPSHQVTQMGQEVILRCVPISNHLYFYWYRQILGQKVEFLVSFYNNEISEKSEIFDDQFSVERPDGSNFTLKIRSTKLEDSAMYFCASTVSLAGGETQYFGPGTRLLVL.

This chain joins TRBV25-1 and TRBJ2-2; 7 bases match TRBD1. V shed 5 bases and J 2 bases; nucleotides not matched to a gene: 8. The CDR3 consists of 16 residues. From germline, CDR1 is MGHDK and CDR2 SYGVNS. The CDR3 spells CASSLFGTVNTGELFF. In nucleotides, the CDR3 is TGTGCCAGCAGTTTGTTTGGGACAGTCAACACCGGGGAGCTGTTTTTT.

The chain is built from TRBV7-9 and TRBJ2-7; D ambiguous. V was pared by 2 bases and J by 5 bases, with 7 bases between. Germline assignment: CDR1 SEHNR and CDR2 FQNEAQ (reference sequence). This CDR3 region has 12 residues. The CDR3 DNA reads TGTGCCAGCAGCTTATTAAGCCACGAGCAGTACTTC. Residues: CASSLLSHEQYF.

A word on this clone: At one of its ends the junction is not consistent with the germline gene, which may arise from a read error. The chain has TRBV7-7 and TRBJ2-3; 7 nucleotides line up with TRBD1. Germline CDR1 is SSHAT and CDR2 is FNYEAQ (reference sequence). The CDR3 consists of 15 residues. CDR3 sequence: CASSFGAGGKDTQYF. The DNA of the CDR3 is TGTGCTAGCAGCTTTGGGGCAGGGGGTAAAGATACGCAGTATTTT.

This chain links TRBV5-1 with TRBJ1-4; a weak D match, TRBD1 (6 bases). Trimming shortened V by 4 bases and J by 7 bases, and 20 bases separated the two germline ends. This CDR3 has 16 residues. CDR1 and CDR2 (germline): SGHRS, YFSETQ. The CDR3 nucleotides are TGCGCCAGCAGCACTACCGGGACAACCAATGGTGAAAAACTGTTTTTT. Protein: CASSTTGTTNGEKLFF.

As for this clone: A much larger clone lies a single base off, so this may be a read error. CDR3 protein: CASSRKETQYF. CDR3 DNA: TGTGCCAGCAGCCGAAAAGAGACCCAGTACTTC. The rearrangement joins TRBV11-3 to TRBJ2-5; D remains unclear. V lost 5 bases, J lost 3 bases, and 4 bases lay in between. There are 11 residues in the CDR3. The germline V gene encodes CDR1 SGHNT and CDR2 YENEEA.

V gene TRBV6-6 combines with J gene TRBJ1-1; possible D gene TRBD1, 6 bases. Germline CDR1 is MNHNY and CDR2 is SVGAGI (reference sequence). The ends were cut back, 7 bases at V and 6 bases at J, with 15 bases in the middle. The CDR3 extends over 13 amino acids. CDR3 protein: CASNNRERAEAFF. CDR3 in DNA: TGTGCCAGCAATAACAGGGAGCGGGCTGAAGCTTTCTTT.

V and J are TRBV18 and TRBJ2-3; the D gene is possibly TRBD2 (6 bases). Germline assignment: CDR1 KGHSH and CDR2 LQKENI. The CDR3 runs 15 residues. Trimming stripped 4 bases from V and 0 bases from J, with 11 bases between. CDR3 loop: CASSRMGTSTDTQYF. The CDR3 DNA reads TGTGCCAGCTCACGAATGGGGACTAGCACAGATACGCAGTATTTT.